The sequence of this T cell receptor beta chain was determined in a study of T-cell memory formation after mild COVID-19. Study outcomes and limitations: Some responding clones appeared in pre-infection memory, suggesting cross-reactive memory joined. CD4+ contracting clones lay mainly in CM and EM, CD8+ ones in EMRA.

On this clonotype itself: Its antigen remains unidentified.

CDR3 length equals 13 residues. V shed 3 bases and J shed 7 bases, with 10 bases lying between them. The germline gives CDR1 SGHVS, CDR2 FQNEAQ. Employing constant-segment primers, 5'RACE generated TCR alpha and TCR beta cDNA libraries bearing sample barcodes and UMIs. MiXCR, applied by TCRdb to the 5' RACE reads, yields one record per CDR3 protein. The profile shows about 430,000 distinct CDR3 sequences, 20% to 25% of them singletons. The chain joins TRBV7-8 to TRBJ2-1, with D hard to call. This clonotype originated in an adult woman who had mild COVID-19 (a few samples of this study predate the infection). Cell type and time point are not known. The specimen was PBMCs or a T cell subset sorted from them (not recorded which). The CDR3 reads CASSFSKDNEQFF. The DNA for the CDR3 is TGTGCCAGCAGCTTCTCTAAAGATAATGAGCAGTTCTTC.